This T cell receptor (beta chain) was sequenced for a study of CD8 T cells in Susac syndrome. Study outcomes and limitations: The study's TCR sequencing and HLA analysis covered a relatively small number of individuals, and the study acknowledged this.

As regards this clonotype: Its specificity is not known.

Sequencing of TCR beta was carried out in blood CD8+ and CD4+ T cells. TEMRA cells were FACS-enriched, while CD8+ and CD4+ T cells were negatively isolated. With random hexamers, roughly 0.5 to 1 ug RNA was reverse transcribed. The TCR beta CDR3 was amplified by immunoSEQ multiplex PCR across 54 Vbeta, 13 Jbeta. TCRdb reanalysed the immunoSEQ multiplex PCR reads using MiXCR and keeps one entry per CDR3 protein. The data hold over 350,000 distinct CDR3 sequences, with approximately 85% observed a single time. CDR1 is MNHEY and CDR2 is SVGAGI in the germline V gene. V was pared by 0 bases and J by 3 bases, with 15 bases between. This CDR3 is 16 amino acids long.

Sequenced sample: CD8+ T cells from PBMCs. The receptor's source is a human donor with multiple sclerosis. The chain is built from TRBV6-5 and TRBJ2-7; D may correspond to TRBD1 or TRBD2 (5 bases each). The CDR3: CASSYSWGKVLYEQYF. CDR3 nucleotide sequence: TGTGCCAGCAGTTACTCGTGGGGGAAGGTTCTCTACGAGCAGTACTTC.